The rows below give T cell receptor beta chains drawn from one sample of a study of cytomegalovirus exposure and HLA in healthy donors. Measured with immunoSEQ multiplex PCR; TCRdb has only the in-frame clones, and not every one. The sample records about 70,000 clones, approximately 92% being singletons. Sequenced: PBMCs. The source of these receptors is a man aged 18 to 29 in good health and CMV-seropositive. Both conserved end residues are part of each CDR3. A D gene is named only where the DNA matches it firmly. Clone size is shown for a subset of rows, as once, few, many or a class of expanded clone.

clone_size: .; j_call: TRBJ2-3; d_call: TRBD1; v_call: TRBV25-1; cdr3_nt: TGTGCCAGCAGTTCCAGACAGGGGACAGATACGCAGTATTTT; cdr3_aa: CASSSRQGTDTQYF
clone_size: .; j_call: TRBJ2-7; d_call: TRBD1; v_call: TRBV28; cdr3_nt: TGTGCCAGCAGTTCGGTTGTGGACAGGGAGTCCTCCTACGAGCAGTACTTC; cdr3_aa: CASSSVVDRESSYEQYF
clone_size: .; j_call: TRBJ2-5; d_call: .; v_call: TRBV5-4; cdr3_nt: TGTGCCAGCAGCCCAGGAGGGCGGGAGACCCAGTACTTC; cdr3_aa: CASSPGGRETQYF
clone_size: few; j_call: TRBJ2-1; d_call: TRBD2; v_call: TRBV10-3; cdr3_nt: TGTGCCATCAGTGAGGGAATAGCGGGAGCCTACAATGAGCAGTTCTTC; cdr3_aa: CAISEGIAGAYNEQFF
clone_size: .; j_call: TRBJ2-5; d_call: .; v_call: TRBV10-3; cdr3_nt: TGTGCCATCAGTACGGACTTCGGGGAGACCCAGTACTTC; cdr3_aa: CAISTDFGETQYF
clone_size: .; j_call: TRBJ2-1; d_call: .; v_call: TRBV4-1; cdr3_nt: TGCGCCAGCAGCCAAGATACCGGGGAAGGCTACAATGAGCAGTTCTTC; cdr3_aa: CASSQDTGEGYNEQFF
clone_size: .; j_call: TRBJ2-5; d_call: .; v_call: TRBV5-4; cdr3_nt: TGTGCCAGCAGCTCACAGGGTCGAGAGACCCAGTACTTC; cdr3_aa: CASSSQGRETQYF
clone_size: .; j_call: TRBJ1-2; d_call: .; v_call: TRBV7-8; cdr3_nt: TGTGCCAGCAGCTTAGATGGGGGGGATGGTTATGGCTACACCTTC; cdr3_aa: CASSLDGGDGYGYTF
clone_size: .; j_call: TRBJ2-5; d_call: .; v_call: TRBV18; cdr3_nt: TGTGCCAGCTCACCAAAAGCAGAGACCCAGTACTTC; cdr3_aa: CASSPKAETQYF
clone_size: .; j_call: TRBJ2-7; d_call: .; v_call: TRBV6-5; cdr3_nt: TGTGCCAGCAGTGAAAGGTGGGGCGACGAGCAGTACTTC; cdr3_aa: CASSERWGDEQYF
clone_size: few; j_call: TRBJ2-7; d_call: TRBD2; v_call: TRBV6-1; cdr3_nt: TGTGCCAGCAGTGAACTGGAAGCGGGAGGGCACGAGCAGTACTTC; cdr3_aa: CASSELEAGGHEQYF
clone_size: .; j_call: TRBJ2-7; d_call: .; v_call: TRBV28; cdr3_nt: TGTGCCAGCAGTGGGACTTCCCCTAGCTCCTACGAGCAGTACTTC; cdr3_aa: CASSGTSPSSYEQYF
clone_size: .; j_call: TRBJ2-7; d_call: TRBD2; v_call: TRBV16; cdr3_nt: TGTGCCAGCAGCCAGTATACTAGCGGGACGAGCTCCTACGAGCAGTACTTC; cdr3_aa: CASSQYTSGTSSYEQYF
clone_size: .; j_call: TRBJ2-7; d_call: TRBD2; v_call: TRBV27; cdr3_nt: TGTGCCAGCAGTTGGAGCGGGAGGGCCTACGAGCAGTACTTC; cdr3_aa: CASSWSGRAYEQYF
clone_size: .; j_call: TRBJ2-1; d_call: TRBD2; v_call: TRBV28; cdr3_nt: TGTGCCAGCAGTAGGACTAGATGGCAGTTCTTC; cdr3_aa: CASSRTRWQFF
clone_size: once; j_call: TRBJ2-3; d_call: .; v_call: TRBV9; cdr3_nt: TGTGCCAGCAGCGTAACCGTAGAAGCAGATACGCAGTATTTT; cdr3_aa: CASSVTVEADTQYF
clone_size: .; j_call: TRBJ2-2; d_call: .; v_call: TRBV10-1; cdr3_nt: TGCGCCAGCACCCCGACAGTCACCGGGGAGCTGTTTTTT; cdr3_aa: CASTPTVTGELFF
clone_size: .; j_call: TRBJ1-4; d_call: TRBD1; v_call: TRBV7-9; cdr3_nt: TGTGCCAGCAGCTTACTCGTAGGGGGCGACGAAAAACTGTTTTTT; cdr3_aa: CASSLLVGGDEKLFF
clone_size: .; j_call: TRBJ1-3; d_call: TRBD1; v_call: TRBV14; cdr3_nt: TGTGCCAGCAGCCAAATAGTCCTCCGGGACAGTGGAAACACCATATATTTT; cdr3_aa: CASSQIVLRDSGNTIYF
clone_size: .; j_call: TRBJ2-5; d_call: TRBD2; v_call: TRBV11-2; cdr3_nt: TGTGCCAGCAGCTTAGGGGTTAGCTTAGCGGGAGGGTACCAAGAGACCCAGTACTTC; cdr3_aa: CASSLGVSLAGGYQETQYF
clone_size: .; j_call: TRBJ2-5; d_call: TRBD2; v_call: TRBV10-3; cdr3_nt: TGTGCCATCCGGGGGGGCAGAGACACGGAGACCCAGTACTTC; cdr3_aa: CAIRGGRDTETQYF
clone_size: .; j_call: TRBJ1-3; d_call: .; v_call: TRBV5-1; cdr3_nt: TGCGCCAGCAGCTTGGGGGCAGAAAGCAACCCTGGAAACACCATATATTTT; cdr3_aa: CASSLGAESNPGNTIYF
clone_size: .; j_call: TRBJ2-3; d_call: .; v_call: TRBV27; cdr3_nt: TGTGCCAGCACCCCGAGGGATCCCGAAGCAGATACGCAGTATTTT; cdr3_aa: CASTPRDPEADTQYF
clone_size: once; j_call: TRBJ1-2; d_call: TRBD1; v_call: TRBV6-1; cdr3_nt: TGTGCCAGCAGTGGGGGACAGGTTTATGGCTACACCTTC; cdr3_aa: CASSGGQVYGYTF
clone_size: .; j_call: TRBJ2-7; d_call: TRBD2; v_call: TRBV28; cdr3_nt: TGTGCCAGCAGGACCCCTGAGGGGGTTGTCAAACTAGCGGGAGAAGGGGATGACGAGCAGTACTTC; cdr3_aa: CASRTPEGVVKLAGEGDDEQYF
clone_size: once; j_call: TRBJ2-7; d_call: TRBD2; v_call: TRBV4-1; cdr3_nt: TGCGCCAGCAGCCATGGAACTAGCGGGAGGGTGGGCGAGCAGTACTTC; cdr3_aa: CASSHGTSGRVGEQYF
clone_size: .; j_call: TRBJ2-6; d_call: .; v_call: TRBV27; cdr3_nt: TGTGCCAGCAGTTTTAGCCGCGGGTCTGGGGCCAACGTCCTGACTTTC; cdr3_aa: CASSFSRGSGANVLTF
clone_size: .; j_call: TRBJ2-7; d_call: TRBD1; v_call: TRBV6-5; cdr3_nt: TGTGCCAGCAGGCAGGGGGCTTCCTACGAGCAGTACTTC; cdr3_aa: CASRQGASYEQYF
clone_size: .; j_call: TRBJ2-7; d_call: .; v_call: TRBV19; cdr3_nt: TGTGCCAGTAGTATTGGGGGCTGGGGGTACGAGCAGTACTTC; cdr3_aa: CASSIGGWGYEQYF
clone_size: .; j_call: TRBJ2-5; d_call: .; v_call: TRBV6-1; cdr3_nt: TGTGCCAGCAGCTCCCGGACAGAGCAGACCCAGTACTTC; cdr3_aa: CASSSRTEQTQYF
clone_size: .; j_call: TRBJ2-1; d_call: .; v_call: TRBV5-1; cdr3_nt: TGCGCCAGCAGCTTTAGTCAGGGGGACTTTGGTGAGCAGTTCTTC; cdr3_aa: CASSFSQGDFGEQFF
clone_size: .; j_call: TRBJ2-7; d_call: TRBD2; v_call: TRBV4-2; cdr3_nt: TGTGCCAGCAGCCAAGAGGGCCGGCGGGGGACTTACGAGCAGTACTTC; cdr3_aa: CASSQEGRRGTYEQYF
clone_size: .; j_call: TRBJ2-7; d_call: .; v_call: TRBV7-6; cdr3_nt: TGTGCCAGCAGCTTAGTCGTCAGGGTGGGGGAGCAGTACTTC; cdr3_aa: CASSLVVRVGEQYF
clone_size: .; j_call: TRBJ2-3; d_call: .; v_call: TRBV13; cdr3_nt: TGTGCCAGCAGCTTAGAACGCCTCGGTGTCACGCAGTATTTT; cdr3_aa: CASSLERLGVTQYF
clone_size: .; j_call: TRBJ1-2; d_call: .; v_call: TRBV10-3; cdr3_nt: TGTGCCACCGACACGGGAAACTATGGCTACACCTTC; cdr3_aa: CATDTGNYGYTF
clone_size: once; j_call: TRBJ1-2; d_call: .; v_call: TRBV2; cdr3_nt: TGTGCCAGCAGTGAACGGCAGGGTGTCCATGGCTACACCTTC; cdr3_aa: CASSERQGVHGYTF
clone_size: .; j_call: TRBJ2-1; d_call: TRBD2; v_call: TRBV27; cdr3_nt: TGTGCCAGCAGCCCTAGCGGGAGGCCCTTCAATGAGCAGTTCTTC; cdr3_aa: CASSPSGRPFNEQFF
clone_size: .; j_call: TRBJ2-3; d_call: .; v_call: TRBV10-3; cdr3_nt: TGTGCCATCAAAGAAGGCGGAGAGACAGATACGCAGTATTTT; cdr3_aa: CAIKEGGETDTQYF